This T cell receptor (beta chain) was found in a study of T cells in localized non-small cell lung cancer (dated by TCRdb to the early 2020s). In terms of the full investigation: The study examined T cell repertoires in roughly 240 patients with early-stage NSCLC and compared tumors with uninvolved tumor-adjacent lungs. The cohort comprised 200 to 300 treatment-naïve NSCLC patients with resected, localized lung tumors. NSCLC patients had a mean age of around 61 years, and more than 120 were male and 107 female. Results and caveats for the whole study, not just this receptor: Because multi-region sequencing of the tumors was not done, intratumor heterogeneity could not be ruled out. Uninvolved tumor-adjacent lung showed the highest T cell clonality, higher than tumor, which suggests more focused antigenic responses in the adjacent lung. Higher T cell density in blood was associated with longer overall survival, whereas higher clonality in adjacent lung was associated with shorter survival. Because the study design was exploratory, TCR variables were selected using unadjusted p-values without false-discovery rate correction. A median of approximately 50 of the top 100 tumor clones turned up in the paired uninvolved adjacent lung, and 28 of those clones also ranked among the top 100 of that same adjacent lung.

TCR beta CDR3 regions were sequenced from DNA using the immunoSEQ Assay. The authors processed their data as follows. To compute T cell density, TCR beta template counts were normalized to usable DNA, which was estimated by amplifying housekeeping genes. Richness was estimated with the preseqR package, extrapolating to 400,000 templates for PBMC samples and 120,000 templates for tissue samples. Clonality was calculated as one minus Pielou's evenness. To identify tissue-enriched TCRs, differential abundance testing was run on productive amino-acid clonotypes with a minimum total count of 5 and an alpha of 0.1. The Jaccard Index and the Morisita Overlap Index were used to measure how much the repertoires overlapped between compartments. GLIPH grouped TCR beta CDR3s together with public tetramer-defined viral CDR3s, and a viral motif had to include at least three viral sequences and also show V-gene enrichment. Here the immuneACCESS table is served through TCRdb, limited to in-frame sequences with V and J called. Missing clones are a known gap in these copies; in checked studies unresolved V genes cover under half, and the rest lacks a known reason. The V and J calls and clone size were taken over from that table, and D and trimming were inferred from the DNA. The sample table lists tens of thousands of clones, 90% of them with a count of one. The ten biggest clones cover roughly 4.5% of the sample.

As concerns this clone: No cognate antigen has been identified for it. Qualities for individual bases were not recorded, and no much larger clone is one base off.

At diagnosis, peripheral blood, uninvolved tumor-adjacent lung and tumor were collected and stored as a combination of fresh-frozen and FFPE material. Blood samples were analyzed as peripheral blood mononuclear cells for TCR repertoire profiling. According to the germline V gene, CDR1 reads MGHDK and CDR2 reads SYGVNS. The CDR3 goes from the cysteine to the phenylalanine over 17 residues. Only the CDR3 DNA stays, 51 bases, in frame from base 1. V loses 3 bases of germline sequence and J loses 7 bases, and the interval between the two ends is 24 bases. The material sequenced was peripheral blood, taken before any cancer treatment. This TCR was sampled from a man aged 35 to 69 with stage I lung adenocarcinoma. The sequence links TRBV25-1 to TRBJ2-5, with no confident D gene call. The DNA is as follows: TGTGCCAGCAGTGACGAAACTGCCGGGCCCCCAGGTGGGACCCAGTACTTC. Protein translation: CASSDETAGPPGGTQYF.